Described below is a single T cell receptor (beta chain) sequence and its context. Its specificity is unknown. Use of 60 Vbeta and 13 Jbeta primers characterized the PCR. As processed by the authors: Approximately 10 million shared chains were among around 80 million unique TCR beta chains counted in a later analysis. Sequenced by immunoSEQ multiplex PCR; TCRdb stores in-frame clones only, minus some. Clone size and the V and J calls come from that table; the DNA yielded D and trimming. The sample comprises approximately 180,000 clones, 70% to 90% of which are singletons, and about 2.2% rests with the top ten. These data originate in a study of cytomegalovirus exposure and HLA in healthy donors. Trimming pared 6 bases from V and 5 bases from J, leaving 15 bases between. The CDR3 runs 14 residues. The germline V gene has CDR1 MDHEN and CDR2 SYDVKM. Regarding the study as a whole: Analyzed later, most CMV-associated TCR beta chains appeared HLA-restricted.

The clonotype comes from a woman in her twenties or thirties in good health and CMV-seronegative. This chain uses TRBV28 with TRBJ2-3, with a possible D match to TRBD1 (6 bases). Sequenced sample: PBMCs. The CDR3 region has the DNA TGTGCCAGCAGCCCTGGCAGGGGATTAGATACGCAGTATTTT. Translating it yields CASSPGRGLDTQYF.